This T cell receptor beta chain was captured in a study of T cells of healthy individuals. Each CDR3 protein gets one entry after TCRdb re-called the 5' RACE reads with MiXCR. The sample lists around 100,000 distinct CDR3 sequences, approximately 18% occurring once. Trimming stripped 6 bases from V and 7 bases from J, with 10 bases between. This CDR3 spans 10 amino acids. CDR1 is DFQATT, CDR2 SNEGSKA, per germline (reference sequence). This clonotype was observed a few times. This sequence was found in a human donor in good health. The chain recombines TRBV20-1 with TRBJ2-7; D remains ambiguous. CDR3 nucleotide sequence: TGCAGTGCCCGGATCGGGGAGCAGTACTTC. Translated: CSARIGEQYF.